This T cell receptor (beta chain) is drawn from a study of blood T cell repertoires in COVID-19. Study background: COVID-19 samples from acute and convalescent phases originated in the United States, Italy and Spain. From T cells, B-cell-depleted T cells, or PBMCs came the material, which was cDNA or gDNA.

Seattle patient enrollment occurred during active infection, with longitudinal follow-up thereafter. The germline CDR1 and CDR2 sequences are SGHNT and YYREEE (reference sequence). The ends lost 4 bases at V and 3 bases at J; junction bases unmatched: 12. CDR3 length equals 16 residues. This clone was counted between two and nine times. As processed by the authors: Estimation of nucleated cell counts relied on the amplification of reference gene primers. Here immunoSEQ multiplex PCR was the method, and the copy in TCRdb shows in-frame clones only, minus some. V and J calls and clone size are given by that table; D and trimming were obtained from the DNA. The sample consists of approximately 250,000 clones, about 87% of them appearing once.

The clonotype comes from a woman aged 70-85 years with COVID-19, enrolled during active disease. The sample was peripheral blood. The J gene is TRBJ2-7, the V gene TRBV5-4; TRBD1 matches at 8 bases. This CDR3 is CASSPASGTGYYEQYF. The CDR3 DNA sequence: TGTGCCAGCAGCCCGGCTTCCGGGACAGGTTACTACGAGCAGTACTTC.